These T cell receptor beta chains were read from a single sample in a study of technical replicates of blood from several donors. Only in-frame clones appear in the TCRdb table, and some are missing; sequencing was by immunoSEQ multiplex PCR. The data show roughly 80,000 clones, with approximately 90% seen just once and 0.35% to 0.5% held by the top ten. Sequenced sample: T cells isolated from PBMCs. Receptors originate from a human donor in good health. CDR3s include the opening cysteine and the closing phenylalanine or tryptophan. Fields, in order: V gene, D gene, J gene, clone size, CDR3 protein, CDR3 DNA. The D gene is left open where the match is weak. Part of the rows lack a size; the others show once, few, many or a class for expanded clones.

v_gene: TRBV9; d_gene: TRBD2; j_gene: TRBJ2-1; abundance: .; CDR3aa: CASSLTPSGRAIDEQFF; CDR3nt: TGTGCCAGCAGCCTAACACCTAGCGGGAGGGCCATCGATGAGCAGTTCTTC
v_gene: TRBV6-1; d_gene: TRBD1; j_gene: TRBJ2-7; abundance: .; CDR3aa: CASRGDRELGEQYF; CDR3nt: TGTGCCAGCAGGGGGGACAGGGAGCTGGGCGAGCAGTACTTC
v_gene: TRBV19; d_gene: .; j_gene: TRBJ2-7; abundance: .; CDR3aa: CASSIRGDLSEQYF; CDR3nt: TGTGCCAGTAGTATCCGGGGTGATCTCTCCGAGCAGTACTTC
v_gene: TRBV28; d_gene: TRBD1; j_gene: TRBJ1-5; abundance: .; CDR3aa: CASSFYGTGKLYQPQHF; CDR3nt: TGTGCCAGCAGTTTTTACGGGACAGGAAAACTGTATCAGCCCCAGCATTTT
v_gene: TRBV25-1; d_gene: TRBD1; j_gene: TRBJ2-7; abundance: .; CDR3aa: CASSDSGTANEQYF; CDR3nt: TGTGCCAGCAGTGACTCCGGGACAGCCAACGAGCAGTACTTC
v_gene: TRBV30; d_gene: TRBD2; j_gene: TRBJ2-1; abundance: .; CDR3aa: CAGELAGGEQFF; CDR3nt: TGTGCCGGGGAACTAGCGGGAGGTGAGCAGTTCTTC
v_gene: TRBV28; d_gene: .; j_gene: TRBJ1-3; abundance: .; CDR3aa: CASTLGSDHSGNTIYF; CDR3nt: TGTGCCAGCACCCTAGGCTCCGATCACTCTGGAAACACCATATATTTT
v_gene: TRBV7-2; d_gene: .; j_gene: TRBJ1-2; abundance: .; CDR3aa: CASSLEPILLGGYTF; CDR3nt: TGTGCCAGCAGCTTAGAGCCGATCTTACTAGGGGGCTACACCTTC
v_gene: TRBV7-9; d_gene: TRBD2; j_gene: TRBJ2-2; abundance: .; CDR3aa: CASSLVSGSAGELFF; CDR3nt: TGTGCCAGCAGCTTAGTTAGCGGGAGTGCCGGGGAGCTGTTTTTT
v_gene: TRBV30; d_gene: .; j_gene: TRBJ2-2; abundance: .; CDR3aa: CAWSAGAGELFF; CDR3nt: TGTGCCTGGAGCGCAGGCGCCGGGGAGCTGTTTTTT
v_gene: TRBV6-5; d_gene: TRBD1; j_gene: TRBJ1-5; abundance: few; CDR3aa: CASSSDRVASNQPQHF; CDR3nt: TGTGCCAGCAGTTCCGACAGGGTGGCTAGCAATCAGCCCCAGCATTTT
v_gene: TRBV18; d_gene: .; j_gene: TRBJ1-1; abundance: once; CDR3aa: CASSPPGMRDTEAFF; CDR3nt: TGTGCCAGCTCACCACCGGGGATGAGGGACACTGAAGCTTTCTTT
v_gene: TRBV7-9; d_gene: .; j_gene: TRBJ2-1; abundance: .; CDR3aa: CASSFNNEQFF; CDR3nt: TGTGCCAGCAGCTTCAACAATGAGCAGTTCTTC
v_gene: TRBV9; d_gene: .; j_gene: TRBJ2-7; abundance: .; CDR3aa: CASSVGQRYEQYF; CDR3nt: TGTGCCAGCAGCGTAGGCCAGCGCTACGAGCAGTACTTC
v_gene: TRBV7-2; d_gene: .; j_gene: TRBJ1-5; abundance: .; CDR3aa: CASRVAGRQPQHF; CDR3nt: TGTGCCAGCAGGGTAGCCGGCCGTCAGCCCCAGCATTTT
v_gene: TRBV2; d_gene: TRBD1; j_gene: TRBJ1-1; abundance: .; CDR3aa: CASRGTGNTEAFF; CDR3nt: TGTGCCAGCAGGGGGACAGGGAACACTGAAGCTTTCTTT
v_gene: TRBV7-2; d_gene: .; j_gene: TRBJ2-1; abundance: .; CDR3aa: CASKATSLNGNEQFF; CDR3nt: TGTGCCAGCAAAGCTACTAGTCTAAATGGCAATGAGCAGTTCTTC
v_gene: TRBV27; d_gene: TRBD2; j_gene: TRBJ2-3; abundance: .; CDR3aa: CASSQKTSGADTQYF; CDR3nt: TGTGCCAGCAGTCAAAAGACTAGCGGGGCTGATACGCAGTATTTT
v_gene: TRBV5-6; d_gene: .; j_gene: TRBJ2-1; abundance: .; CDR3aa: CASSLISGAYNEQFF; CDR3nt: TGTGCCAGCAGCTTGATTAGCGGAGCCTACAATGAGCAGTTCTTC
v_gene: TRBV28; d_gene: .; j_gene: TRBJ1-4; abundance: .; CDR3aa: CASSRSTNEKLFF; CDR3nt: TGTGCCAGCAGTCGGTCAACTAATGAAAAACTGTTTTTT
v_gene: TRBV18; d_gene: .; j_gene: TRBJ2-2; abundance: .; CDR3aa: CASSPVRTQPTGELFF; CDR3nt: TGTGCCAGCTCACCAGTCCGGACACAACCCACCGGGGAGCTGTTTTTT
v_gene: TRBV2; d_gene: .; j_gene: TRBJ2-7; abundance: .; CDR3aa: CASGGGTTNYEQYF; CDR3nt: TGTGCCAGCGGAGGGGGGACTACGAACTACGAGCAGTACTTC
v_gene: TRBV27; d_gene: TRBD1; j_gene: TRBJ2-2; abundance: .; CDR3aa: CASSFYGTGAYTGELFF; CDR3nt: TGTGCCAGCAGTTTCTACGGGACAGGAGCGTACACCGGGGAGCTGTTTTTT
v_gene: TRBV7-2; d_gene: .; j_gene: TRBJ2-7; abundance: .; CDR3aa: CASSSVGDYEQYF; CDR3nt: TGTGCCAGCAGCTCCGTTGGAGACTACGAGCAGTACTTC